This TCR beta chain stems from a study of T cell responses to AZD1222 COVID-19 vaccine. Study-wide results and limits: Most donors were white British, females outnumbered males, and clonal diversity was possibly underestimated. Only 5 or 6 people who got AZD1222 tested seropositive at baseline. All repertoire sampling was performed exclusively after the peak T cell response.

As regards this clone: Antigen: not known.

Produced via immunoSEQ multiplex PCR; TCRdb's table is partial and in-frame only. The sample has more than 95,000 clones; 80% to 95% are singletons. Trimming cost V 5 bases and J 3 bases, with 8 bases left between them. The length of the CDR3 is 13 residues. Germline V gene data show CDR1 as SGHNT and CDR2 as YENEEA. This clonotype originated in an adult in good health. The sample was peripheral blood, taken on day 0 of AZD1222 vaccination. The chain carries TRBV11-3 and TRBJ1-5; the D is unclear. In DNA form, the CDR3 reads TGTGCCAGCAGCCTTGGTATCAATCAGCCCCAGCATTTT. Residues: CASSLGINQPQHF.